The present T cell receptor beta chain was sequenced within a study of cytomegalovirus exposure and HLA in healthy donors. V lost 2 bases and J lost 4, with 8 bases in between. CDR1 is ENHRY, CDR2 SYGVKD, per germline. The CDR3 is made up of 14 amino acids. The PCR ran on 60 Vbeta and 13 Jbeta primers. Profiled with immunoSEQ multiplex PCR; TCRdb holds only in-frame clones, not every one. The table records around 160,000 clones, about 80% of them present only once. V gene TRBV10-3 combines with J gene TRBJ1-4; TRBD1 is a possible D gene (5 bases). Sequencing was carried out using PBMCs. The origin of this receptor is a man aged 35 to 55 in good health and CMV-seropositive. The CDR3 protein is CAISEAGGNEKLFF. The CDR3 DNA sequence: TGTGCCATCAGTGAGGCGGGGGGTAATGAAAAACTGTTTTTT.